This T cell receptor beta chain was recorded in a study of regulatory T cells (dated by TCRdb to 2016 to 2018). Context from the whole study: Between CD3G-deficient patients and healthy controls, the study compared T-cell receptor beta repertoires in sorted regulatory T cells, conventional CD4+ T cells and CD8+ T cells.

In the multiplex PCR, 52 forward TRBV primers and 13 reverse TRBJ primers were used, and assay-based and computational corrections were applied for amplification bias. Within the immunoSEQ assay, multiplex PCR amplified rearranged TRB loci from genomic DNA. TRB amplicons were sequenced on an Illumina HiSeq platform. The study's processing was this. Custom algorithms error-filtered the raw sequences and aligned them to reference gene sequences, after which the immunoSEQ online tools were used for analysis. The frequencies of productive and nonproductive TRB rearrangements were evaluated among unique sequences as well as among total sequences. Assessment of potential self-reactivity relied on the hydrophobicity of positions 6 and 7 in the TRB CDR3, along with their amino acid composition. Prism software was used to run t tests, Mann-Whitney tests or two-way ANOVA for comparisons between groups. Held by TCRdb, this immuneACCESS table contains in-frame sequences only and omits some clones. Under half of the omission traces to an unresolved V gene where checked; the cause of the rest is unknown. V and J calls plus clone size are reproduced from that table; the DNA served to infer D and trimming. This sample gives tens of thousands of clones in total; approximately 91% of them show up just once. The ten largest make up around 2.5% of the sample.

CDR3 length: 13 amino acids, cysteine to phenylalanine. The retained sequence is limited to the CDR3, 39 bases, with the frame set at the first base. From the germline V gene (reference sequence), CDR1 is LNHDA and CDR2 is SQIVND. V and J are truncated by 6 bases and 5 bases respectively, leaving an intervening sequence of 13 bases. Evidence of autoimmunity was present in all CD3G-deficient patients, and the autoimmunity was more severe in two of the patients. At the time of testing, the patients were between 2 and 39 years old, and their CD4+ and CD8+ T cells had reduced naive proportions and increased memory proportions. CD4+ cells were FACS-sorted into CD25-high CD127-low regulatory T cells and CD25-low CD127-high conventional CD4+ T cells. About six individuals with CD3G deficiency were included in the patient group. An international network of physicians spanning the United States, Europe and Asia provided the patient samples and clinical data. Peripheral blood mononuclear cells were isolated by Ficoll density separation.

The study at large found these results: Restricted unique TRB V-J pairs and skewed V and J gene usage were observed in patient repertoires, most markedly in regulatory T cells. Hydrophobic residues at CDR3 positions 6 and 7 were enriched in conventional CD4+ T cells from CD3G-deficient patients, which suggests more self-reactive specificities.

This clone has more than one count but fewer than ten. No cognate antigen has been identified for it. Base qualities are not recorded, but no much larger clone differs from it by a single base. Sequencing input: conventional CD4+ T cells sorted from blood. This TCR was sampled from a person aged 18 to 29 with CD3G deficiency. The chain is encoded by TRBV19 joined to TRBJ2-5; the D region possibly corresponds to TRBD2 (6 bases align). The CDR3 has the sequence CASSRQGGETQYF. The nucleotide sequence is TGTGCCAGTAGCCGTCAGGGAGGCGAGACCCAGTACTTC.